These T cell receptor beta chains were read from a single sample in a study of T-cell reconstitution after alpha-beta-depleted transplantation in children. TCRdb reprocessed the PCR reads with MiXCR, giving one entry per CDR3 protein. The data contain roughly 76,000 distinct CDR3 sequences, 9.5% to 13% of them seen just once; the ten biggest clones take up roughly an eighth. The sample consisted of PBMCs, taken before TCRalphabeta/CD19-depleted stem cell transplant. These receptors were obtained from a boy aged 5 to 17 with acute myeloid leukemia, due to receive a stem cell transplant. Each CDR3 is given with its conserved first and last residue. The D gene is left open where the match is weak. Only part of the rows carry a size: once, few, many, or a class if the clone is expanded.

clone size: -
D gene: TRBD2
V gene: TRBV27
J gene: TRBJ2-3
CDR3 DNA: TGTGCCAGCAGTTTAAAGGCGGGAGCAAATACGCAGTATTTT
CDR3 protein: CASSLKAGANTQYF

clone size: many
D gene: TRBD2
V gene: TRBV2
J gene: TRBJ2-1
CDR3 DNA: TGTGCCAGCAGTCCTTTACTAGCGGGCCCTAGCTCCTACAATGAGCAGTTCTTC
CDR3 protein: CASSPLLAGPSSYNEQFF

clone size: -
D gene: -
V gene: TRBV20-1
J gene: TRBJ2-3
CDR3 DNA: TGCAGTGCCGAGAGCCGGGGGCGGTCCACAGATACGCAGTATTTT
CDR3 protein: CSAESRGRSTDTQYF

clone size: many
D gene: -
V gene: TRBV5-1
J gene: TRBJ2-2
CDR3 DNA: TGCGCCAGCAATCCAGGAATGAACACCGGGGAGCTGTTTTTT
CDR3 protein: CASNPGMNTGELFF

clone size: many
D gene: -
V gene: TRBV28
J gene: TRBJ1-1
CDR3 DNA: TGTGCCAGCAGTTTAATAGGTGGAGCTTTCTTT
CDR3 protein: CASSLIGGAFF

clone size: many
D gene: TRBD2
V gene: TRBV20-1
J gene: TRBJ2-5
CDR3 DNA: TGCAGTGCTACCCCTGGGCGGGGGGCCCAGTACCAAGAGACCCAGTACTTC
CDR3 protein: CSATPGRGAQYQETQYF

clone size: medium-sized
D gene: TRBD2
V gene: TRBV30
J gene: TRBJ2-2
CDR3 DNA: TGTGCCTCACAGTGGGGGGGGAGAGTGGTTGCGGGCCACACCGGGGAGCTGTTTTTT
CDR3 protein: CASQWGGRVVAGHTGELFF

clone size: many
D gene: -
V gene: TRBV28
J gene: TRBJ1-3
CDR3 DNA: TGTGCCAGCAGATCCAGGGTGTCCGGAAACACCATATATTTT
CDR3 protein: CASRSRVSGNTIYF

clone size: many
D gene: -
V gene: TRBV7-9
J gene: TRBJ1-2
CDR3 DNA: TGTGCCAGCAGCTTAGACGGAATTAACTATGGCTACACCTTC
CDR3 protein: CASSLDGINYGYTF

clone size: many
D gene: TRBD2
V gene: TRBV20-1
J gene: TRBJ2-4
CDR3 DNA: TGCAGTGCTAGACCACGGGGGGACAAAAACATTCAGTACTTC
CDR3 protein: CSARPRGDKNIQYF

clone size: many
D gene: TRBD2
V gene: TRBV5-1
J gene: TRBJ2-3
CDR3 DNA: TGCGCCAGCAGCTCGGGGACTAGGCGGGCAGATACGCAGTATTTT
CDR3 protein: CASSSGTRRADTQYF

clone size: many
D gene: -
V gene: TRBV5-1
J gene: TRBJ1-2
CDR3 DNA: TGCGCCAGCAGCTTGGGGGGGGACGCGAACTATGGCTACACCTTC
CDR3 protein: CASSLGGDANYGYTF

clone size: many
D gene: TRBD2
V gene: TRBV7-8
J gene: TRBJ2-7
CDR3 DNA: TGTGCCAGCAGCTCACGGACTAGCGGGAGTTACGAGCAGTACTTC
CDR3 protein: CASSSRTSGSYEQYF

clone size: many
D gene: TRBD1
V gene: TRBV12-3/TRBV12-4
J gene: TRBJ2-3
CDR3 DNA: TGTGCCAGCAGTTTAAACGTGCTTAGGGGGCCTGGCTCAGATACGCAGTATTTT
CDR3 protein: CASSLNVLRGPGSDTQYF

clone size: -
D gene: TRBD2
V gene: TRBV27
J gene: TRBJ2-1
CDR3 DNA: TGTGCCAGCAGTCCTAGGCTAGCGGGAGGGGTCAATGAGCAGTTCTTC
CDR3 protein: CASSPRLAGGVNEQFF

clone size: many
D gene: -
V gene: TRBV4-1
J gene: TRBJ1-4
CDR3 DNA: TGCGCCAGCAGAGGGGGTGGGGCTCTACCAACTAATGAAAAACTGTTTTTT
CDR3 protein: CASRGGGALPTNEKLFF

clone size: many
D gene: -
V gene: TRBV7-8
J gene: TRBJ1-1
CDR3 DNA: TGTGCCAGCAGCAAAGACACCTGGGTCACTGAAGCTTTCTTT
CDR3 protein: CASSKDTWVTEAFF

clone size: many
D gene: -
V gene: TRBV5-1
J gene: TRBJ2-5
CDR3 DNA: TGCGCCAGCAGCCTAAGAGCTTTGGAGACCCAGTACTTC
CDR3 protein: CASSLRALETQYF

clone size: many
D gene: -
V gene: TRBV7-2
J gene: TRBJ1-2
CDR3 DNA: TGTGCCAGCAGCTTCGACCGGACACGCAAACTCTATGGCTACACCTTC
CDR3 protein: CASSFDRTRKLYGYTF

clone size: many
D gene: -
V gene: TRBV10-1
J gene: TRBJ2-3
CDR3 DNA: TGCGCCAGCAGTGATCCCAGCACAGATACGCAGTATTTT
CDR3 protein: CASSDPSTDTQYF

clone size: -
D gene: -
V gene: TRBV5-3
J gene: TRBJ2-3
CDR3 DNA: TGTGCCAGAAGCTTTGGAACAGATACGCAGTATTTT
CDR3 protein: CARSFGTDTQYF

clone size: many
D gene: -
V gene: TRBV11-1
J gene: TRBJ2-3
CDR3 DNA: TGTGCCAGCAGCCTGGGACGGCCAGATACGCAGTATTTT
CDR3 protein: CASSLGRPDTQYF

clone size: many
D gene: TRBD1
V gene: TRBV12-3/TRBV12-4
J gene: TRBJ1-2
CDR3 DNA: TGTGCCAGCAGTTCAACAGGGGACGACGGTGGCTACACCTTC
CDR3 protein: CASSSTGDDGGYTF

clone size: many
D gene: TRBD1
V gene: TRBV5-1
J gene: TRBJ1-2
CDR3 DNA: TGCGCCAGCAGCTTGAGGGACAGGCTCCTCTATGGCTACACCTTC
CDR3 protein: CASSLRDRLLYGYTF

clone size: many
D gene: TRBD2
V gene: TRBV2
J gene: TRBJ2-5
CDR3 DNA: TGTGCCAGCAGCGGACTAGCGGGGGGTGGTGAGACCCAGTACTTC
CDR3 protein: CASSGLAGGGETQYF

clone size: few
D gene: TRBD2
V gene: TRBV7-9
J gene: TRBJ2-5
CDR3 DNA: TGTGCCAGCAGCCTAACGAAGGGACTATCGGATACCCAGTACTTC
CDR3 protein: CASSLTKGLSDTQYF

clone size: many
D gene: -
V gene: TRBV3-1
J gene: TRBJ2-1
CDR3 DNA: TGTGCCAGCACCAAAGAGTTAGGTGGTGAGCAGTTCTTC
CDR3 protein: CASTKELGGEQFF

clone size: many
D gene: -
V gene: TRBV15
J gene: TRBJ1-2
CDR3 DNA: TGTGCCACCAGCCAGCGGGGAGTCTATGGCTACACCTTC
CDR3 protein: CATSQRGVYGYTF

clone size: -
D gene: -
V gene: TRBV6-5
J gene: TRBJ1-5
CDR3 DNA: TGTGCCGCGGACTTCAGGGCAGGACAGCCCCAGCATTTT
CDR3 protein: CAADFRAGQPQHF

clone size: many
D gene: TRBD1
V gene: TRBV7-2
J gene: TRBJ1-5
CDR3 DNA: TGTGCCAGCAGCTCTCCGGGACAGGGGATGGTTCAGCCCCAGCATTTT
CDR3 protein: CASSSPGQGMVQPQHF

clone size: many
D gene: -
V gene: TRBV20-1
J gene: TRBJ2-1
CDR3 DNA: TGCAGTGCTAGCCTTCTGACGGGAACCTACAATGAGCAGTTCTTC
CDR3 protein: CSASLLTGTYNEQFF

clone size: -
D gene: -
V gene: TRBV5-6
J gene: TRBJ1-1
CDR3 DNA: TGTGCCACCAGCCGACGGACAGACAACACTGAAGCTTTCTTT
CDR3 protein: CATSRRTDNTEAFF

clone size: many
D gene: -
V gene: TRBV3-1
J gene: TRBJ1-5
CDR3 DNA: TGTGCCAGCAGCACGGACACTAGCAATCAGCCCCAGCATTTT
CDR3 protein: CASSTDTSNQPQHF

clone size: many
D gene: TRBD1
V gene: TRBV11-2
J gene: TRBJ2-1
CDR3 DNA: TGTGCCAGCAGCCCGGGACAGGGGGCGAACATTGAGCAGTTCTTC
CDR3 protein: CASSPGQGANIEQFF

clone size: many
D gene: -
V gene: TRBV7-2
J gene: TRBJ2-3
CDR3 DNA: TGTGCCAGCAGCTCGGGTAGCGGCCCGCAGTATTTT
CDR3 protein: CASSSGSGPQYF

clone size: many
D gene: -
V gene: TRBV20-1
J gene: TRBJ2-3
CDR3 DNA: TGCAGTGCTATAACAGATACGCAGTATTTT
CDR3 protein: CSAITDTQYF

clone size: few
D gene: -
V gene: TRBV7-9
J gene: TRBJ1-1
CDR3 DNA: TGTGCCAGCAGCCGACAGTTAGAGGGCTTAGCTTTCTTT
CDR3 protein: CASSRQLEGLAFF

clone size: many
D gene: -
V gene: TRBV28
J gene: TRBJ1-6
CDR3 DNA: TGTGCCAGCAGAGGCCGGGCCAACTATAATTCACCCCTCCACTTT
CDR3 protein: CASRGRANYNSPLHF

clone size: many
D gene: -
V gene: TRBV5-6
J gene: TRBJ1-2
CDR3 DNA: TGTGCCAGCAGCTTGATCGATGGCTACACCTTC
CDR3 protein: CASSLIDGYTF

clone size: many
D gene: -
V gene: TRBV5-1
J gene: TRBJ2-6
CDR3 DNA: TGCGCCAGCAGCTTTTTAGGAGGGGAGAGCCCTGGGGCCAACGTCCTGACTTTC
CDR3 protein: CASSFLGGESPGANVLTF

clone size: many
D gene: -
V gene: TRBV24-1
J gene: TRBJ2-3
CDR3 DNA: TGTGCCACCAGTGATTTATACACAACAGATACGCAGTATTTT
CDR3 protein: CATSDLYTTDTQYF

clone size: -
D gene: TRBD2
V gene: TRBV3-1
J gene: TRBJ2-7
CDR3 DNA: TGTGCCAGCAGCTCGTCGTGGACTAGCGGCTACGAGCAGTACTTC
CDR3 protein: CASSSSWTSGYEQYF

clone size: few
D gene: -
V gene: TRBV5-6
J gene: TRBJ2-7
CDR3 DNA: TGTGCCAGCAGCTTGGGTCTAGAAAAGTACTTC
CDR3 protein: CASSLGLEKYF

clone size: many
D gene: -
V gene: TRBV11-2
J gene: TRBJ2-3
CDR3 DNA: TGTGCCAGCAGCTTAGGAGGTGGCTCCCGACCCACAGATACGCAGTATTTT
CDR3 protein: CASSLGGGSRPTDTQYF

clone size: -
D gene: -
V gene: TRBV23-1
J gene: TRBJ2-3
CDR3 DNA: TGCGCCAGCGGCCGAAGCGGGGATACGCAGTATTTT
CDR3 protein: CASGRSGDTQYF